These 9 T cell receptor beta chains came from one sample sequenced in a study of cytomegalovirus exposure and HLA in healthy donors (dated by TCRdb to 2017 to 2019). Libraries were made using the immunoSEQ multiplex PCR assay. For the multiplex PCR, a mixture combining 60 forward primers for TCR Vbeta segments and 13 reverse primers for TCR Jbeta segments was used. TCRdb mirrors the immuneACCESS table, restricted to in-frame sequences. Some clones are absent from its copies; in checked studies, under half trace to an unresolved V gene, and the reason for the others is unknown. The sample data list around 130,000 clones, and approximately 80% of these were observed just once. The ten largest make up roughly 1.5% of the sample. What was sequenced was PBMCs. The receptors shown here come from a woman aged 18-29 years in good health and CMV-seronegative.

The sample holds a few counts of this clone. This sequence joins TRBV5-5 and TRBJ1-3; possibly TRBD1 for D (6 bases). With 5 bases removed from V and 4 bases from J, the gap between germline ends came to 13 bases. The CDR3 length is 14 residues. CDR1 and CDR2 (germline): SGHKS, YYEKEE (reference sequence). The CDR3, as DNA: TGTGCCAGCAGGATTGGGACACACGGAAACACCATATATTTT. It yields the protein CASRIGTHGNTIYF. The entire variable domain, with the rest obtained from reference TRBV5-5 and TRBJ1-3, is as follows: DAGVTQSPTHLIKTRGQQVTLRCSPISGHKSVSWYQQVLGQGPQFIFQYYEKEERGRGNFPDRFSARQFPNYSSELNVNALLLGDSALYLCASRIGTHGNTIYFGEGSWLTVV.

This clone was found once. This chain connects TRBV6-5 to TRBJ1-1; a weak D match, TRBD1 (5 bases). This CDR3 contains 13 residues. V was cut by 8 bases and J by 3 bases, with 13 bases left in between. Germline V gene data show CDR1 as MNHEY and CDR2 as SVGAGI. CDR3 in amino acids: CASRRAGDTEAFF. Here the CDR3 DNA reads TGTGCCAGCCGACGCGCGGGGGACACTGAAGCTTTCTTT.

The chain uses TRBV6-4 and TRBJ2-2, with D possibly matching TRBD2 (7 bases). Germline assignment: CDR1 MRHNA and CDR2 SNTAGT. The V end was cut by 8 bases, the J end by 4 bases, with 14 bases between. The CDR3 extends over 14 amino acids. CDR3 amino acids: CASSSGGGTGELFF. CDR3 sequence (DNA): TGTGCCAGCTCTAGCGGAGGGGGCACCGGGGAGCTGTTTTTT.

DNA for the CDR3: TGTGCCAGCAGTAAGGGGACAGGGGGTGTGAATGAGCAGTTCTTC. Protein product: CASSKGTGGVNEQFF. The chain combines TRBV6-4 with TRBJ2-1; 11 bases are a match to TRBD1. The CDR3 extends over 15 amino acids. Looked up from germline, CDR1 is MRHNA and CDR2 is SNTAGT. V trimming: 5 bases; J trimming: 7 bases; junction bases outside the gene matches: 7.

This chain joins TRBV9 and TRBJ1-2, with D hard to call. The CDR3 is 15 residues long. The V gene's germline CDR1 is SGDLS and CDR2 YYNGEE. Trimming took off 2 bases at V and 8 bases at J, with 19 bases between the two ends. CDR3: CASSVGPGSPGGYTF. DNA of the CDR3: TGTGCCAGCAGCGTTGGCCCAGGCAGCCCGGGAGGCTACACCTTC.

V gene TRBV5-4 combines with J gene TRBJ1-1; D gene unclear. The CDR3 is 13 amino acids. V was clipped by 1 base and J by 1 base, with 5 bases between them. Germline-derived CDR1 and CDR2 are SGHNT and YYREEE (reference sequence). DNA for the CDR3: TGTGCCAGCAGCTTGTATCCGAACACTGAAGCTTTCTTT. Protein sequence: CASSLYPNTEAFF.

The V gene is TRBV5-1, the J gene TRBJ1-1; 9 bases map to TRBD1. The CDR3 sequence is 15 residues long. The V segment lost 4 bases and the J segment 0 bases; nucleotides outside the gene matches: 4. The germline V gene encodes CDR1 SGHRS and CDR2 YFSETQ. The CDR3 protein is CASSLTGGMNTEAFF. In nucleotides, the CDR3 is TGCGCCAGCAGCCTAACAGGGGGCATGAACACTGAAGCTTTCTTT.

This clone was observed a few times. This chain joins TRBV2 and TRBJ1-5, with 7 positions matching TRBD1. This CDR3 is built from 15 residues. V lost 4 bases and J lost 0; bases outside the gene matches: 3. CDR1 is SNHLY, CDR2 FYNNEI, per germline. CDR3 loop: CASSGRDSSNQPQHF. The CDR3 nucleotides are TGTGCCAGCAGTGGGAGGGACAGTAGCAATCAGCCCCAGCATTTT.

The V and J genes are TRBV6-1 and TRBJ1-2; D ambiguous. V was clipped by 7 bases and J by 4 bases, with 13 bases between them. Germline CDR1 and CDR2: MNHNS and SASEGT. The CDR3 is 13 amino acids. The CDR3 loop reads CASMPAGIYGYTF. CDR3 nucleotide sequence: TGTGCCAGCATGCCAGCCGGGATCTATGGCTACACCTTC.